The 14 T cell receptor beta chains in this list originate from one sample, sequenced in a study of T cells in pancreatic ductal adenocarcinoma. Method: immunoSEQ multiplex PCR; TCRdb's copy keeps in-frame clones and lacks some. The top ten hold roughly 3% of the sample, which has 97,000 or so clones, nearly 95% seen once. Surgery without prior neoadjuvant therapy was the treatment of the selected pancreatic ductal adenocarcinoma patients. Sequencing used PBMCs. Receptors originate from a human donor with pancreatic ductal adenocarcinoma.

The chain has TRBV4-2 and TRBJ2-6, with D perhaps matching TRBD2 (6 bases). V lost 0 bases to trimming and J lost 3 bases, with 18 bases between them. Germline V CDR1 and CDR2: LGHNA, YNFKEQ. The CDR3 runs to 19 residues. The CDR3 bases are TGTGCCAGCAGCCAAGATCGCACCGTACGGGGGTTTGGGGCCAACGTCCTGACTTTC. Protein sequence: CASSQDRTVRGFGANVLTF.

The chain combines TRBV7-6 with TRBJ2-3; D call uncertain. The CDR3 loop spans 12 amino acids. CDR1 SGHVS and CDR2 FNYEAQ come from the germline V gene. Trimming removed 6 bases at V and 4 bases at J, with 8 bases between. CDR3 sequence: CASSISPDTQYF. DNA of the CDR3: TGTGCCAGCAGTATATCCCCAGATACGCAGTATTTT.

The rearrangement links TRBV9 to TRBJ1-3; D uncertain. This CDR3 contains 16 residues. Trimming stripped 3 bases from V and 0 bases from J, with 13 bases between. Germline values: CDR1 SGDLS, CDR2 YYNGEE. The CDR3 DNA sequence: TGTGCCAGCAGCGCCGGAGCCCCAGCCTCTGGAAACACCATATATTTT. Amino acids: CASSAGAPASGNTIYF.

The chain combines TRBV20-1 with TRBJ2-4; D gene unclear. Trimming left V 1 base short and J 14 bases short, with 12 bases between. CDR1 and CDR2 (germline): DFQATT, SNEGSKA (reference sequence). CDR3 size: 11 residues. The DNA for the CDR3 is TGCAGTGCTAGAGGTGACAATATTGAGTACTTC. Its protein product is CSARGDNIEYF.

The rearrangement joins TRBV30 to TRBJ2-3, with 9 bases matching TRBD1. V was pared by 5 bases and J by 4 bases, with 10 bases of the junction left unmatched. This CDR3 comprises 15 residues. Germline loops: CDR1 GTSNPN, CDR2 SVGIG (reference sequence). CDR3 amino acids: CAWLYRDRVPDTQYF. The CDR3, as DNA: TGTGCCTGGTTATACCGGGACAGGGTTCCAGATACGCAGTATTTT.

CDR3 coding DNA: TGTGCCAGCGGGGGGTCGGGGGGTCAGCCCCAGCATTTT. Encoded protein: CASGGSGGQPQHF. The chain recombines TRBV2 with TRBJ1-5; D is possibly TRBD1 (5 bases). Deletions cut 8 bases from V and 6 bases from J, with 14 bases between. This CDR3 has 13 amino acids. CDR1 is SNHLY, CDR2 FYNNEI, per germline.

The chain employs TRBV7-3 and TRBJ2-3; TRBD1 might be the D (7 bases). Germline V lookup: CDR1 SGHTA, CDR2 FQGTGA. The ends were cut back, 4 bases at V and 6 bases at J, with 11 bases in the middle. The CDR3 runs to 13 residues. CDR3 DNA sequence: TGTGCCAGCAGCTCCCAGGGGGGCGATACGCAGTATTTT. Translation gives CASSSQGGDTQYF.

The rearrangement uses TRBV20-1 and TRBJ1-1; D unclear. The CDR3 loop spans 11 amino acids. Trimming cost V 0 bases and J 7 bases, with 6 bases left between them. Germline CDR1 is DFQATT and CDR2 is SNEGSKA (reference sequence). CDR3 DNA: TGCAGTGCTAGAGAGGGCCTTGAAGCTTTCTTT. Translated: CSAREGLEAFF.

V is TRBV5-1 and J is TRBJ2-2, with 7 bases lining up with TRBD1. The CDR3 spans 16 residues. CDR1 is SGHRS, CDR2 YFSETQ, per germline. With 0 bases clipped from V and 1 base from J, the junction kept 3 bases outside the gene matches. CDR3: CASSLEGAGNTGELFF. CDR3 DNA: TGCGCCAGCAGCTTGGAGGGGGCAGGGAACACCGGGGAGCTGTTTTTT.

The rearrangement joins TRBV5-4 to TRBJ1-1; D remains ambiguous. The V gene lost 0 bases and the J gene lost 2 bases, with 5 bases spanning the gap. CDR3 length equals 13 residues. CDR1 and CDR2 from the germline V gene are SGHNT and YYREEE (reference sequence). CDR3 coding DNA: TGTGCCAGCAGCTTGGATGTAAACACTGAAGCTTTCTTT. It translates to CASSLDVNTEAFF.

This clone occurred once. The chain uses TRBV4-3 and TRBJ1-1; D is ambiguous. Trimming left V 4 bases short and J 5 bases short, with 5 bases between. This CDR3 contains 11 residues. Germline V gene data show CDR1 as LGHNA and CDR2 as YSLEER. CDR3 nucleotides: TGCGCCAGCAGCCGTTCAACTGAAGCTTTCTTT. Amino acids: CASSRSTEAFF.

The CDR3 DNA is TGTGCCAGCAGCTTTTCTAGCGGGAGTTTGAACACCGGGGAGCTGTTTTTT. Amino acids: CASSFSSGSLNTGELFF. The chain uses TRBV7-9 and TRBJ2-2, with 10 bases fitting TRBD2. V shed 3 bases and J 1 base; nucleotides not matched to a gene: 5. The CDR3 covers 17 residues. CDR1 and CDR2 from the germline V gene are SEHNR and FQNEAQ (reference sequence).

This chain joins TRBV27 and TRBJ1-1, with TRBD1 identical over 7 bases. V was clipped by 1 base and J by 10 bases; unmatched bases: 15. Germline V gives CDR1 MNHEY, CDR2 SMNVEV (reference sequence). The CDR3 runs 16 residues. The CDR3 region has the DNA TGTGCCAGCAGTTTATACCCTCCTGACAGGGACCCTAGAGCTTTCTTT. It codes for CASSLYPPDRDPRAFF.

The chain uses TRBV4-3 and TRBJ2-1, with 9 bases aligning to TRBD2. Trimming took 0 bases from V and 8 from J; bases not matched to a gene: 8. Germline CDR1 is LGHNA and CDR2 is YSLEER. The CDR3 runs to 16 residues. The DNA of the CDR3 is TGCGCCAGCAGCCAAGATCCAATAGCGGGAGTGGATGAGCAGTTCTTC. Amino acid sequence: CASSQDPIAGVDEQFF.